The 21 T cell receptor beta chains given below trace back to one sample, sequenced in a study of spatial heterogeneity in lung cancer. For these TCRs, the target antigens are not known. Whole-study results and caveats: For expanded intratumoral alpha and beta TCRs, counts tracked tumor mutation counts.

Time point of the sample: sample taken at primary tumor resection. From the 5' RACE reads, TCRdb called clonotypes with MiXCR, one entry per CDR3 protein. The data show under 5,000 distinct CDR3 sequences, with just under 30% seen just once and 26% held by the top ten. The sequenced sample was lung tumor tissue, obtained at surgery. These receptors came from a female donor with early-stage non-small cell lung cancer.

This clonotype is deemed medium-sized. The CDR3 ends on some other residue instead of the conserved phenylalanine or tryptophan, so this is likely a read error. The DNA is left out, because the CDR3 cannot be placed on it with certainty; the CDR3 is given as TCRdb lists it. CDR3 in amino acids: CSARDLGIV. The rearrangement uses TRBV20-1 and TRBJ2-1. The CDR3 region is 9 residues in length, termini included. The germline CDR1 and CDR2 sequences are DFQATT and SNEGSKA (reference sequence).

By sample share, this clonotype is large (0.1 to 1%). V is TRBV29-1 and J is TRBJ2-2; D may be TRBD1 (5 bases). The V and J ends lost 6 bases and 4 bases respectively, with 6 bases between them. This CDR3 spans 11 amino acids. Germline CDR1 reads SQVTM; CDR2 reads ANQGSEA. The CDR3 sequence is CSVDSTGELFF. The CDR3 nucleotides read TGCAGCGTAGACAGCACCGGGGAGCTGTTTTTT.

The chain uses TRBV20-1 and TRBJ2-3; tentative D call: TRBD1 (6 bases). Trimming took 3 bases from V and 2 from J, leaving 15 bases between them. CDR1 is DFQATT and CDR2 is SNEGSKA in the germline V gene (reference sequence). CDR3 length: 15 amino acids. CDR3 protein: CSASPVWDNTDTQYF. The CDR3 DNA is TGCAGTGCTAGTCCAGTCTGGGACAACACAGATACGCAGTATTTT.

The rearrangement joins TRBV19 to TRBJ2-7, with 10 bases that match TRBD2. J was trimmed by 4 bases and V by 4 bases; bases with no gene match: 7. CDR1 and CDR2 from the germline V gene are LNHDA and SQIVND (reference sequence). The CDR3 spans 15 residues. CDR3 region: CASSTASGRGYEQYF. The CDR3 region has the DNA TGTGCCAGTAGTACCGCGAGCGGGAGGGGTTACGAGCAGTACTTC.

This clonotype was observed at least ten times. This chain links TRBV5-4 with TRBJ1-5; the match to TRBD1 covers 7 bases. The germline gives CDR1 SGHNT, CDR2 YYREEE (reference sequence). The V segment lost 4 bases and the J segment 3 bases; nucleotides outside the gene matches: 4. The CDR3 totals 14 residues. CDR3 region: CASSLGQPNQPQHF. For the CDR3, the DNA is TGTGCCAGCAGCCTGGGACAGCCCAATCAGCCCCAGCATTTT.

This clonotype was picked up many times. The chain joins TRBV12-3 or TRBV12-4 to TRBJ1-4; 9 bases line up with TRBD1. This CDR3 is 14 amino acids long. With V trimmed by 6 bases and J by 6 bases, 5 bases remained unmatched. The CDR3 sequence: CASSQTGGDEKLFF. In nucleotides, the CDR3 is TGTGCCAGCAGCCAAACAGGGGGCGATGAAAAACTGTTTTTT.

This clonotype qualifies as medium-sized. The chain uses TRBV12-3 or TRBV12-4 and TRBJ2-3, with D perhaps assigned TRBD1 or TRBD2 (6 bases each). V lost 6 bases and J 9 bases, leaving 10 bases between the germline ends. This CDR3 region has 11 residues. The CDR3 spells CASREGTTQYF. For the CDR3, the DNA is TGTGCCAGCAGGGAGGGGACAACGCAGTATTTT.

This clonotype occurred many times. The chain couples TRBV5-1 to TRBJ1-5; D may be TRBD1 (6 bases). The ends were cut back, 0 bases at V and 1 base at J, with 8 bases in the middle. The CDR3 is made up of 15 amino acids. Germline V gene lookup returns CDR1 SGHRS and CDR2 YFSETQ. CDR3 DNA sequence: TGCGCCAGCAGCTTGGGGGGGCAGAGCAATCAGCCCCAGCATTTT. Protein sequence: CASSLGGQSNQPQHF.

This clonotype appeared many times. The CDR3 spells CASSQDRGYEQYF. Written as DNA, the CDR3 is TGTGCCAGCAGCCAAGATCGTGGGTACGAGCAGTACTTC. The chain carries TRBV3-1 and TRBJ2-7; no clear D gene. Germline-derived CDR1 and CDR2 are LGHDT and YNNKEL (reference sequence). The CDR3 is made up of 13 amino acids. The V gene lost 0 bases and the J gene lost 4 bases, with 7 bases spanning the gap.

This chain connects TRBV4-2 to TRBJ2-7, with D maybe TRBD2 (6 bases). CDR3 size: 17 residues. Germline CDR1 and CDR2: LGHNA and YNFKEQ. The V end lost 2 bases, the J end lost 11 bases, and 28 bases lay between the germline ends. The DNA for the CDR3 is TGTGCCAGCAGCCAAAACCTCCCCCCGGCTAGCGATTCTACGGAGTACTTC. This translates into CASSQNLPPASDSTEYF.

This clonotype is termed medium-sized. The CDR3 loop is CASSLVTEETQYF. The CDR3 nucleotides read TGTGCCAGCAGCTTAGTGACAGAAGAGACCCAGTACTTC. The V and J genes are TRBV7-9 and TRBJ2-5; possible D gene TRBD1, 5 bases. The germline gives CDR1 SEHNR, CDR2 FQNEAQ (reference sequence). The CDR3 spans 13 residues. The V end lost 1 base, the J end lost 3 bases, and 6 bases lay between the germline ends. Based on the CDR3 plus reference TRBV7-9 and TRBJ2-5, the full variable domain is DTGVSQNPRHKITKRGQNVTFRCDPISEHNRLYWYRQTLGQGPEFLTYFQNEAQLEKSRLLSDRFSAERPKGSFSTLEIQRTEQGDSAMYLCASSLVTEETQYFGPGTRLLVL.

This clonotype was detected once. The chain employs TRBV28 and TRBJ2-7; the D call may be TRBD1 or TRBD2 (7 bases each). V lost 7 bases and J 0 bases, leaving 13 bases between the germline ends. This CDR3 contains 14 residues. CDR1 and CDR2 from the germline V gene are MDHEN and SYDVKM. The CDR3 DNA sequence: TGTGCCAGCAAGGGAGGGACAGTCTCCTACGAGCAGTACTTC. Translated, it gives CASKGGTVSYEQYF.

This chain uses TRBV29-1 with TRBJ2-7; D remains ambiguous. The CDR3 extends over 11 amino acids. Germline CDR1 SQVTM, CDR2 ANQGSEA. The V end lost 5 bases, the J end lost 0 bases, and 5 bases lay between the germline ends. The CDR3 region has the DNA TGCAGCGTTCTTGTCTCCTACGAGCAGTACTTC. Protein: CSVLVSYEQYF.

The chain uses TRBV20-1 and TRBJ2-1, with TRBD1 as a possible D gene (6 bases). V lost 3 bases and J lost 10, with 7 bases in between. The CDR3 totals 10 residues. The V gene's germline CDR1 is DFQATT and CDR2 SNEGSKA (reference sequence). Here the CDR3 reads CSASDREQFF. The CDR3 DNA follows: TGCAGTGCTAGTGACAGGGAGCAGTTCTTC.

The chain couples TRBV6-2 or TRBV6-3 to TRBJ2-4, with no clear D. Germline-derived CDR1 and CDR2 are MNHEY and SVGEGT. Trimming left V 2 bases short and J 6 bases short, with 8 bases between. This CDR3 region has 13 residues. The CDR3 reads CASSYGTANIQYF. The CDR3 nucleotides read TGTGCCAGCAGTTACGGCACGGCAAACATTCAGTACTTC.

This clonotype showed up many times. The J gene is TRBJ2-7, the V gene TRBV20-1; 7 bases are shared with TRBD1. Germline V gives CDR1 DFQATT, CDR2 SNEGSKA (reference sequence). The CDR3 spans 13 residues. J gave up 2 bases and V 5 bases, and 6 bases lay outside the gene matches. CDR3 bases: TGCAGTGCTTACGGGGACAGTACCTACGAGCAGTACTTC. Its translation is CSAYGDSTYEQYF.

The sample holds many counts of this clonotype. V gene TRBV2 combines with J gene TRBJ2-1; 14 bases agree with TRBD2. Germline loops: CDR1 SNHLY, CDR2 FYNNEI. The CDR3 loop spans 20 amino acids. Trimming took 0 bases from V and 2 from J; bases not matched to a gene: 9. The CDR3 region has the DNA TGTGCCAGCAGTGAAGCGCGTCGGACTAGCGGGGGGCTCCCCTACAATGAGCAGTTCTTC. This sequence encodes CASSEARRTSGGLPYNEQFF.

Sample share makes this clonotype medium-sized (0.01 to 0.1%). The CDR3 sequence: CSARDTSGGPSGEYF. CDR3 nucleotide sequence: TGCAGTGCTAGAGATACTAGCGGGGGTCCTAGCGGGGAGTACTTC. The chain employs TRBV20-1 and TRBJ2-7, with 11 bases that match TRBD2. The junction had 12 bases not matched to a gene; V was cut back by 0 bases and J by 11 bases. The germline V gene has CDR1 DFQATT and CDR2 SNEGSKA (reference sequence). The CDR3 runs 15 residues.

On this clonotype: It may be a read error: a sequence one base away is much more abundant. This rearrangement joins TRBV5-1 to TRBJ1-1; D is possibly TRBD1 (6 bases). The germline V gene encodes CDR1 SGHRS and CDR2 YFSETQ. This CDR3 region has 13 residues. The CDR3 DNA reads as TGCGCCAGCAGCATACGGGACAACACTGAAGCTTTGTTT. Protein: CASSIRDNTEALF.

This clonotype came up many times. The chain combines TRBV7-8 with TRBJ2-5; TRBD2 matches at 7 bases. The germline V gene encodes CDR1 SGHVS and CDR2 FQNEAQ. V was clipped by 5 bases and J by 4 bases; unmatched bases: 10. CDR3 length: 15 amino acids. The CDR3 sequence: CASSQRGSNPETQYF. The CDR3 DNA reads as TGTGCCAGCAGCCAGCGGGGAAGCAATCCAGAGACCCAGTACTTC. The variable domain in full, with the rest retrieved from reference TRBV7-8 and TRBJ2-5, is GAGVSQSPRYKVAKRGQDVALRCDPISGHVSLFWYQQALGQGPEFLTYFQNEAQLDKSGLPSDRFFAERPEGSVSTLKIQRTQQEDSAVYLCASSQRGSNPETQYFGPGTRLLVL.

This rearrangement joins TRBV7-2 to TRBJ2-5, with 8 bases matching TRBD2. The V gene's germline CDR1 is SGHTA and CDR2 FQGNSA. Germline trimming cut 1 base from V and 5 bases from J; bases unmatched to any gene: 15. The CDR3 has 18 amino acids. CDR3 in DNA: TGTGCCAGCAGCTTAGGAGGGATCCCGGGACTAGTATTGGAGACCCAGTACTTC. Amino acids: CASSLGGIPGLVLETQYF.